This paragraph covers one TCR beta chain sequence. Its cognate antigen is unknown. These data originate in a study of shared clonotypes between healthy human individuals. Study findings and constraints: It was observed that approximately 5% of naive CD4 clonotypes were shared across several donors.

CD45RO-negative, CCR7-positively selected cells formed the naive CD8 fraction, excluding terminally differentiated effector memory CD45RA+ cells. Produced via immunoSEQ multiplex PCR; TCRdb's table is partial and in-frame only. The sample carries about 800,000 clones, 96% recorded once. Germline CDR1 is GTSNPN and CDR2 is SVGIG (reference sequence). V gave up 6 bases and J gave up 4 bases; unmatched junction bases: 6. The CDR3 sequence is 14 residues long. The TCR comes from a man aged 25-45 years in good health. Sequencing was done on a sample of naive CD8+ T cells sorted from blood. This sequence joins TRBV30 and TRBJ2-3; 11 nucleotides agree with TRBD2. CDR3 in DNA: TGTGCCTGCGCCGAGGGACTAGCGGCAGATACGCAGTATTTT. This codes for CACAEGLAADTQYF.